These 20 T cell receptor beta chains were sequenced from one sample in a study of glioma-infiltrating T cells after dendritic cell vaccination. Generated by immunoSEQ multiplex PCR, the TCRdb table keeps only in-frame clones and is missing some. The sample contains 75,000 to 95,000 clones, around nine tenths of which appear only once. Time point indicated: after dendritic cell vaccination, including at tumor progression/relapse. The sample consisted of blood, taken after dendritic cell vaccination. The receptors shown here come from a human donor with glioblastoma.

The rearrangement uses TRBV6-5 and TRBJ2-3; D perhaps matches TRBD1 (7 bases). The CDR3 is made up of 15 amino acids. Trimming removed 0 bases at V and 3 bases at J, with 10 bases between. Germline V lookup: CDR1 MNHEY, CDR2 SVGAGI. The CDR3 DNA sequence: TGTGCCAGCAGTTACTCGACAGGGAGGACAGATACGCAGTATTTT. Translation: CASSYSTGRTDTQYF.

This clone was seen a handful of times. J is TRBJ1-1 and V is TRBV5-1; 9 bases map to TRBD1. The CDR3 is 13 residues long. The V segment lost 0 bases and the J segment 10 bases; nucleotides outside the gene matches: 4. CDR1 and CDR2 from the germline V gene are SGHRS and YFSETQ. The CDR3 nucleotides read TGCGCCAGCAGCTTGGAGGGGACAGGGAGAGCTTTCTTT. It specifies CASSLEGTGRAFF.

Comment on this clone: Its ends do not fully match the called genes, so a read error is possible. The gene calls are TRBV18 and TRBJ1-4, with TRBD1 matching over 9 bases. The length of the CDR3 is 17 residues. From germline, CDR1 is KGHSH and CDR2 LQKENI. In nucleotides, the CDR3 is TGTGCCGGCTCACCGTCCCGGGACAGGGTTCACTATGAAAAACTGTTTTTT. This codes for CAGSPSRDRVHYEKLFF.

The chain joins TRBV5-6 to TRBJ2-1; TRBD2 matches at 13 bases. The V gene's germline CDR1 is SGHDT and CDR2 YYEEEE. The CDR3 extends over 15 amino acids. V trimming: 3 bases; J trimming: 7 bases; junction bases outside the gene matches: 4. CDR3 DNA: TGTGCCAGCAGCTCCGGGACTAGCGGGATGAATGAGCAGTTCTTC. Its protein product is CASSSGTSGMNEQFF.

This chain joins TRBV2 and TRBJ2-3; D possibly corresponds to TRBD2 (6 bases). Germline CDR1 and CDR2: SNHLY and FYNNEI. The V and J ends lost 11 bases and 5 bases respectively, with 20 bases between them. The CDR3 extends over 14 amino acids. CDR3 in amino acids: CAGAVWREGDTQYF. DNA of the CDR3: TGTGCCGGCGCGGTCTGGAGGGAAGGAGATACGCAGTATTTT.

This clone has a single count. The chain combines TRBV28 with TRBJ1-4, with TRBD1 as a possible D gene (5 bases). Trimming removed 7 bases from V and 5 bases from J, with 20 bases in between. Germline values: CDR1 MDHEN, CDR2 SYDVKM. The CDR3 contains 16 residues. CDR3 residues: CASINWEAAGNEKLFF. In DNA form, the CDR3 reads TGTGCCAGCATCAATTGGGAGGCGGCAGGGAATGAAAAACTGTTTTTT.

The chain is built from TRBV25-1 and TRBJ1-1; 8 nucleotides align to TRBD1. J lost 4 bases, V lost 8 bases, and 3 bases had no gene match. In germline, CDR1 is MGHDK, CDR2 SYGVNS. CDR3 size: 12 residues. CDR3: CASQGAFTEAFF. In nucleotides, the CDR3 is TGTGCCAGCCAGGGGGCTTTCACTGAAGCTTTCTTT.

This clone has just one count. CDR3 protein: CASSAGLARNEQFF. CDR3 coding DNA: TGTGCCAGCAGCGCGGGACTAGCGAGGAATGAGCAGTTCTTC. The rearrangement links TRBV9 to TRBJ2-1; 10 nucleotides match TRBD2. Looked up from germline, CDR1 is SGDLS and CDR2 is YYNGEE. V shed 3 bases, J shed 7 bases, and the junction held 4 bases outside the gene matches. The length of the CDR3 is 14 residues. Filled out from reference TRBV9 and TRBJ2-1, the complete variable domain reads DSGVTQTPKHLITATGQRVTLRCSPRSGDLSVYWYQQSLDQGLQFLIQYYNGEERAKGNILERFSAQQFPDLHSELNLSSLELGDSALYFCASSAGLARNEQFFGPGTRLTVL.

The chain has TRBV5-4 and TRBJ1-2; D is perhaps TRBD1 (6 bases). Between the trimmed V and J ends, which lost 2 bases and 6 bases, there was a span of 14 bases. The CDR3 has 14 residues. CDR1 SGHNT and CDR2 YYREEE come from the germline V gene (reference sequence). CDR3 nucleotide sequence: TGTGCCAGCAGCTTAGAACAGGGTGAGGATGGCTACACCTTC. This gives the protein CASSLEQGEDGYTF. Full variable domain (outside the CDR3, taken from reference TRBV5-4 and TRBJ1-2): ETGVTQSPTHLIKTRGQQVTLRCSSQSGHNTVSWYQQALGQGPQFIFQYYREEENGRGNFPPRFSGLQFPNYSSELNVNALELDDSALYLCASSLEQGEDGYTFGSGTRLTVV.

This sequence joins TRBV19 and TRBJ1-5; D not resolved. The CDR3 has 15 amino acids. Per germline, CDR1 LNHDA and CDR2 SQIVND (reference sequence). Trimming left V 3 bases short and J 7 bases short, with 16 bases between. CDR3 DNA sequence: TGTGCCAGTAGTATGGAGTTGGAACGCGGCCAGCCCCAGCATTTT. It is translated as CASSMELERGQPQHF. The full variable domain, with the rest looked up from reference TRBV19 and TRBJ1-5, is DGGITQSPKYLFRKEGQNVTLSCEQNLNHDAMYWYRQDPGQGLRLIYYSQIVNDFQKGDIAEGYSVSREKKESFPLTVTSAQKNPTAFYLCASSMELERGQPQHFGDGTRLSIL.

In DNA, the CDR3 is TGTGCCAGCGCACGACTAGGGGATGGAGGCGGGGAGCTGTTTTTT. Translated: CASARLGDGGGELFF. This rearrangement joins TRBV2 to TRBJ2-2; tentative D call: TRBD2 (6 bases). The CDR3 extends over 15 amino acids. The germline V gene has CDR1 SNHLY and CDR2 FYNNEI. V was trimmed by 8 bases and J by 7 bases, leaving 20 bases between them.

This chain's CDR3 is CASSRTENTEAFF. The CDR3 DNA reads as TGCGCCAGCAGCCGGACAGAAAACACTGAAGCTTTCTTT. The chain is built from TRBV4-1 and TRBJ1-1, with a tentative D call TRBD1 (6 bases). This CDR3 spans 13 amino acids. The germline V gene encodes CDR1 MGHRA and CDR2 YSYEKL. V lost 4 bases and J 2 bases, leaving 8 bases between the germline ends.

The chain employs TRBV2 and TRBJ2-2; 7 bases agree with TRBD2. Germline V gene lookup returns CDR1 SNHLY and CDR2 FYNNEI. The CDR3 is 16 residues long. With 8 bases clipped from V and 0 bases from J, the junction kept 9 bases outside the gene matches. The CDR3 region has the DNA TGTGCCAGCTGGGGGAGGGGCCCAGCGAACACCGGGGAGCTGTTTTTT. This encodes CASWGRGPANTGELFF.

V gene TRBV7-9 combines with J gene TRBJ1-2; tentatively, D is TRBD1 (6 bases). This CDR3 spans 16 amino acids. CDR1 and CDR2 from the germline V gene are SEHNR and FQNEAQ (reference sequence). V lost 1 base and J 2 bases, leaving 14 bases between the germline ends. The CDR3 nucleotides are TGTGCCAGCAGCTTAGGGGGGACACCTTCGAACTATGGCTACACCTTC. Residues: CASSLGGTPSNYGYTF.

The chain uses TRBV4-2 and TRBJ1-2, with 7 bases identical to TRBD1. The junction had 3 bases not matched to a gene; V was cut back by 1 base and J by 4 bases. Germline V gives CDR1 LGHNA, CDR2 YNFKEQ. The CDR3 consists of 14 residues. The CDR3: CASSQGQGGYGYTF. The CDR3 coding sequence is TGTGCCAGCAGCCAAGGACAGGGAGGCTATGGCTACACCTTC.

This chain uses TRBV29-1 with TRBJ2-5, with D perhaps matching TRBD2 (6 bases). The CDR3 extends over 15 amino acids. The germline V and J ends were trimmed by 5 bases and 5 bases, with 21 bases remaining between them. Germline CDR1 reads SQVTM; CDR2 reads ANQGSEA. CDR3 protein: CSVSLTGAPGETQYF. CDR3 DNA: TGCAGCGTTTCTCTGACGGGAGCGCCAGGGGAGACCCAGTACTTC. Full variable domain (missing parts from reference TRBV29-1 and TRBJ2-5): SAVISQKPSRDICQRGTSLTIQCQVDSQVTMMFWYRQQPGQSLTLIATANQGSEATYESGFVIDKFPISRPNLTFSTLTVSNMSPEDSSIYLCSVSLTGAPGETQYFGPGTRLLVL.

The chain joins TRBV7-9 to TRBJ1-1; no firm D call. The CDR3 runs to 12 residues. Germline-derived CDR1 and CDR2 are SEHNR and FQNEAQ (reference sequence). Between the trimmed V and J ends, which lost 1 base and 5 bases, there was a span of 5 bases. The CDR3 spells CASSLGPTEAFF. The CDR3 coding sequence is TGTGCCAGCAGCTTAGGGCCGACTGAAGCTTTCTTT.

The rearrangement uses TRBV11-3 and TRBJ2-6; D gene ambiguous. The CDR3 contains 16 residues. Germline V gives CDR1 SGHNT, CDR2 YENEEA. V was shortened by 7 bases and J by 4 bases, with 17 bases between the two germline ends. The CDR3 reads CASNRSPAPGANVLTF. The CDR3 DNA is TGTGCCAGCAACCGCTCCCCAGCGCCCGGGGCCAACGTCCTGACTTTC.

The genes are TRBV7-2 and TRBJ2-2; TRBD2 matches 7 bases. CDR1 and CDR2 from the germline V gene are SGHTA and FQGNSA. The CDR3 has 15 residues. J lost 1 base, V lost 3 bases, and 2 bases had no gene match. Here the CDR3 DNA reads TGTGCCAGCAGCTTGCGGGGGAGGAACACCGGGGAGCTGTTTTTT. This gives the protein CASSLRGRNTGELFF.

This chain joins TRBV18 and TRBJ1-1, with 8 bases matching TRBD1. This CDR3 has 13 residues. Germline V gene data show CDR1 as KGHSH and CDR2 as LQKENI. The V and J ends lost 2 bases and 13 bases, in that order; junction bases with no gene match: 9. This CDR3 is CASSPGADREVFF. As DNA, the CDR3 is TGTGCCAGCTCACCAGGGGCGGACAGGGAGGTTTTCTTT.